These T cell receptor beta chains were read from a single sample in a study of blood T cell repertoires in COVID-19. Here immunoSEQ multiplex PCR was the method, and the copy in TCRdb shows in-frame clones only, minus some. The sample lists some 87,000 clones; approximately 92% were seen once. Specimen: peripheral blood. Every receptor here comes from an older woman with active COVID-19. CDR3s include the opening cysteine and the closing phenylalanine or tryptophan. Fields, in order: J gene, D gene, V gene, clone size, CDR3 DNA, CDR3 protein. A D gene is named only where the DNA matches it firmly. Clone size is shown for a subset of rows, as once, few, many or a class of expanded clone.

j_call: TRBJ2-1; d_call: TRBD1; v_call: TRBV5-1; clone_size: NA; cdr3_nt: TGCGCCAGCAGCTTTGGCGCGACAGGGGGAGATGAGCAGTTCTTC; cdr3_aa: CASSFGATGGDEQFF
j_call: TRBJ1-2; d_call: NA; v_call: TRBV3-1/TRBV3-2; clone_size: NA; cdr3_nt: TGTGCCAGCAGCCATGCCAGTGAATATGGCTACACCTTC; cdr3_aa: CASSHASEYGYTF
j_call: TRBJ2-5; d_call: NA; v_call: TRBV7-2; clone_size: NA; cdr3_nt: TGTGCCAGCAGCTTAGGGGCAGAGACCCAGTACTTC; cdr3_aa: CASSLGAETQYF
j_call: TRBJ1-2; d_call: TRBD1; v_call: TRBV18; clone_size: NA; cdr3_nt: TGTGCCAGCTCACGTATTCTACAGGGGAACTATGGCTACACCTTC; cdr3_aa: CASSRILQGNYGYTF
j_call: TRBJ1-4; d_call: NA; v_call: TRBV11-3; clone_size: NA; cdr3_nt: TGTGCCAGCACCCTCCGGGGCAGGGGAGACGAAAAACTGTTTTTT; cdr3_aa: CASTLRGRGDEKLFF
j_call: TRBJ1-2; d_call: NA; v_call: TRBV30; clone_size: once; cdr3_nt: TGTGCCTGGACAGCGGGGAGCTATGGCTACACCTTC; cdr3_aa: CAWTAGSYGYTF
j_call: TRBJ2-6; d_call: NA; v_call: TRBV18; clone_size: NA; cdr3_nt: TGTGCCAGCTCACTAAGAGCGTTCCGGGACACCTCTGGGGCCAACGTCCTGACTTTC; cdr3_aa: CASSLRAFRDTSGANVLTF
j_call: TRBJ1-1; d_call: NA; v_call: TRBV3-1/TRBV3-2; clone_size: NA; cdr3_nt: TGTGCCAGCAGCCAAGGTCGGTACACTGAAGCTTTCTTT; cdr3_aa: CASSQGRYTEAFF
j_call: TRBJ1-1; d_call: NA; v_call: TRBV25-1; clone_size: NA; cdr3_nt: TGTGCCAGCAGTGTACAGCCGAACACTGAAGCTTTCTTT; cdr3_aa: CASSVQPNTEAFF
j_call: TRBJ1-1; d_call: NA; v_call: TRBV5-1; clone_size: NA; cdr3_nt: TGCGCCAGCAGCTTGAACCGACAGGTCACTGAAGCTTTCTTT; cdr3_aa: CASSLNRQVTEAFF
j_call: TRBJ2-1; d_call: NA; v_call: TRBV14; clone_size: NA; cdr3_nt: TGTGCCAGCAGCCAAGATCAGTGGAATGAGCAGTTCTTC; cdr3_aa: CASSQDQWNEQFF
j_call: TRBJ2-5; d_call: TRBD1; v_call: TRBV5-1; clone_size: NA; cdr3_nt: TGCGCCAGCTCGACAGGGGAAGAGACCCAGTACTTC; cdr3_aa: CASSTGEETQYF
j_call: TRBJ1-2; d_call: NA; v_call: TRBV10-3; clone_size: NA; cdr3_nt: TGTGCCATCAGTGGGACAGATGGCTACACCTTC; cdr3_aa: CAISGTDGYTF
j_call: TRBJ1-1; d_call: NA; v_call: TRBV5-1; clone_size: NA; cdr3_nt: TGCGCCAGCAGCTTGGAAGGCAGGGATATCACTGAAGCTTTCTTT; cdr3_aa: CASSLEGRDITEAFF
j_call: TRBJ2-7; d_call: NA; v_call: TRBV15; clone_size: NA; cdr3_nt: TGTGCCACCAGCAGGACCCCGACACAGCCCCACGAGCAGTACTTC; cdr3_aa: CATSRTPTQPHEQYF
j_call: TRBJ1-5; d_call: NA; v_call: TRBV28; clone_size: NA; cdr3_nt: TGTGCCAGCAGTTATTTATCGGGGAGGGCGAACAGCAATCAGCCCCAGCATTTT; cdr3_aa: CASSYLSGRANSNQPQHF
j_call: TRBJ2-1; d_call: TRBD1; v_call: TRBV19; clone_size: NA; cdr3_nt: TGTGCCAGTAGTAAACCGGGACAGGGGTCATTGGAGCAGTTCTTC; cdr3_aa: CASSKPGQGSLEQFF
j_call: TRBJ1-5; d_call: NA; v_call: TRBV28; clone_size: NA; cdr3_nt: TGTGCCAGCAGTGGGGGTTGGTGGGCAGGGGCCAATCAGCCCCAGCATTTT; cdr3_aa: CASSGGWWAGANQPQHF
j_call: TRBJ1-2; d_call: NA; v_call: TRBV30; clone_size: once; cdr3_nt: TGTGCCTGGGGGAGGGATAGACCCTATGGCTACACCTTC; cdr3_aa: CAWGRDRPYGYTF
j_call: TRBJ1-3; d_call: NA; v_call: TRBV6-5; clone_size: NA; cdr3_nt: TGTGCCAGCAGGGGCAGGAGGGGATCTGGAAACACCATATATTTT; cdr3_aa: CASRGRRGSGNTIYF
j_call: TRBJ1-3; d_call: TRBD1; v_call: TRBV9; clone_size: NA; cdr3_nt: TGTGCCAGCAGCGTGGACAGGAGGGACACCATATATTTT; cdr3_aa: CASSVDRRDTIYF
j_call: TRBJ1-4; d_call: NA; v_call: TRBV6-2/TRBV6-3; clone_size: NA; cdr3_nt: TGTGCCAGCAGTTACCAGGGTGAAAAACTGTTTTTT; cdr3_aa: CASSYQGEKLFF
j_call: TRBJ1-1; d_call: NA; v_call: TRBV4-1; clone_size: NA; cdr3_nt: TGCGCCAGCAGCGCATTAACAGGGAACACTGAAGCTTTCTTT; cdr3_aa: CASSALTGNTEAFF
j_call: TRBJ2-5; d_call: TRBD1; v_call: TRBV27; clone_size: NA; cdr3_nt: TGTGCCAGCAGCACCTCAGGGGGCGCAATGGAGACCCAGTACTTC; cdr3_aa: CASSTSGGAMETQYF
j_call: TRBJ1-5; d_call: NA; v_call: TRBV6-2/TRBV6-3; clone_size: NA; cdr3_nt: TGTGCCAGCAGTTACCTCTCAAACAGGGTTACAGCTCAGCCCCAGCATTTT; cdr3_aa: CASSYLSNRVTAQPQHF
j_call: TRBJ1-1; d_call: NA; v_call: TRBV19; clone_size: NA; cdr3_nt: TGTGCCAGTACCTGGGGAAAGGGGCTCAACACTGAAGCTTTCTTT; cdr3_aa: CASTWGKGLNTEAFF
j_call: TRBJ1-1; d_call: NA; v_call: TRBV7-3; clone_size: NA; cdr3_nt: TGTGCCAGCAGCTTATCCCATCAGGGAACAACTGAAGCTTTCTTT; cdr3_aa: CASSLSHQGTTEAFF
j_call: TRBJ2-3; d_call: TRBD2; v_call: TRBV5-4; clone_size: NA; cdr3_nt: TGTGCCAGCAGCCCCCGGACTAGCGGGGGCTTGACAGATACGCAGTATTTT; cdr3_aa: CASSPRTSGGLTDTQYF
j_call: TRBJ1-3; d_call: NA; v_call: TRBV7-5; clone_size: NA; cdr3_nt: TGTGCCAGAAGCCTTAGTCGGGGTAGAGGCCCCGGAAACACCATATATTTT; cdr3_aa: CARSLSRGRGPGNTIYF
j_call: TRBJ2-7; d_call: NA; v_call: TRBV7-9; clone_size: NA; cdr3_nt: TGTGCCAGCAGCTTAGGGTGGGGGGAAGAGATGGTGAGCTACGAGCAGTACTTC; cdr3_aa: CASSLGWGEEMVSYEQYF
j_call: TRBJ2-7; d_call: TRBD2; v_call: TRBV7-7; clone_size: NA; cdr3_nt: TGTGCCAGCAGCTTAGGAAGCGGGGGTACGTACGAGCAGTACTTC; cdr3_aa: CASSLGSGGTYEQYF
j_call: TRBJ2-3; d_call: TRBD2; v_call: TRBV5-1; clone_size: NA; cdr3_nt: TGCGCCAGCGCCTCTAGCGGCTCCTCAGATACGCAGTATTTT; cdr3_aa: CASASSGSSDTQYF
j_call: TRBJ1-2; d_call: TRBD1; v_call: TRBV27; clone_size: NA; cdr3_nt: TGTGCCAGCAGTTTCGGACAGGGAAACTATGGCTACACCTTC; cdr3_aa: CASSFGQGNYGYTF
j_call: TRBJ2-7; d_call: TRBD1; v_call: TRBV2; clone_size: NA; cdr3_nt: TGTGCCAGCAGCCCTACAGGGGGCCACGAGCAGTACTTC; cdr3_aa: CASSPTGGHEQYF
j_call: TRBJ2-1; d_call: TRBD2; v_call: TRBV24-1; clone_size: NA; cdr3_nt: TGTGCCACCAGTGATTTGGGACCTAGCGGGAGGGCCGCGAATGAGCAGTTCTTC; cdr3_aa: CATSDLGPSGRAANEQFF
j_call: TRBJ1-1; d_call: NA; v_call: TRBV7-9; clone_size: NA; cdr3_nt: TGTGCCAGCAGCTTACTCACTGAAGCTTTCTTT; cdr3_aa: CASSLLTEAFF